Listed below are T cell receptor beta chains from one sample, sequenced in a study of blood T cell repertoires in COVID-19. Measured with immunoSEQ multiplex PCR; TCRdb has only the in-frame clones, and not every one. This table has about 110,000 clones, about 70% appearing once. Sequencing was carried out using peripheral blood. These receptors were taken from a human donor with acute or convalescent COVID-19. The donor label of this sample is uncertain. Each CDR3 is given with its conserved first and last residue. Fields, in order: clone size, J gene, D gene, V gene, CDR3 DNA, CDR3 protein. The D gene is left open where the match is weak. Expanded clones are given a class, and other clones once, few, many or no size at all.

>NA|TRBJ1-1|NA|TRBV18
TGTGCCAGCTCACCACTACCCCCGACAGGACGATTTGAAGCTTTCTTT
CASSPLPPTGRFEAFF
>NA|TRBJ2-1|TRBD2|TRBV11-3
TGTGCCAGCAGCCTCGGGACTAGCACGTACAATGAGCAGTTCTTC
CASSLGTSTYNEQFF
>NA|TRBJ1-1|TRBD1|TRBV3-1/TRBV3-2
TGTGCCAGCAGCCCTCGGACAGGGTACGCTGAAGCTTTCTTT
CASSPRTGYAEAFF
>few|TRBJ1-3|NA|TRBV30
TGTGCCTGGAGTAGAGGCTCTGGAAACACCATATATTTT
CAWSRGSGNTIYF
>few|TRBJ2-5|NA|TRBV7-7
TGTGCTAGCAGCTTAGCGCATGCCAGGGGAGAGACCCAGTACTTC
CASSLAHARGETQYF
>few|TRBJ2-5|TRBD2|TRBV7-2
TGTGCCAGCAGCGAAGCGGGGGGACCCCAAGAGACCCAGTACTTC
CASSEAGGPQETQYF
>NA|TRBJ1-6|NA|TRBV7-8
TGTGCCAGCAGCTTAGGACTTCTACTCTCCTATAATTCACCCCTCCACTTT
CASSLGLLLSYNSPLHF
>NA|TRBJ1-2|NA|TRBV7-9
TGTGCCAGCAGCTTATCTGATGCAGGGCGGACCTATGGCTACACCTTC
CASSLSDAGRTYGYTF
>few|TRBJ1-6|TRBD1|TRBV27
TGTGCCAGCAGCCGGACAGGGTTCGGATCACCCCTCCACTTT
CASSRTGFGSPLHF
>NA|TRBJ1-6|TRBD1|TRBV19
TGTGCCAGTAGTTCGACAGGGGTCTCTTCACCCCTCCACTTT
CASSSTGVSSPLHF
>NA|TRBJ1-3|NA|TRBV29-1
TGCAGCGTTGAACAGGGTTTCTCTGGAAACACCATATATTTT
CSVEQGFSGNTIYF
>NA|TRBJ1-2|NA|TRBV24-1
TGTGCCACCAGTGATTACCTCCCGGGACACGGTACGGGCTACACCTTC
CATSDYLPGHGTGYTF
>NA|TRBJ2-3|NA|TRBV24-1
TGTGCCACCAGTGATCCCGCCGGTTGGGATACGCAGTATTTT
CATSDPAGWDTQYF
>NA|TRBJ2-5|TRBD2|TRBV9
TGTGCCAGCAGCGGCGGGACTAGCGGTCCACAAGAGACCCAGTACTTC
CASSGGTSGPQETQYF
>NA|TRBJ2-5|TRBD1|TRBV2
TGTGCCAGCAGTGAACGCTCGGGAACAGGGGGCTGGGAGACCCAGTACTTC
CASSERSGTGGWETQYF
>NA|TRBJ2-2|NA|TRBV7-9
TGTGCCAGCAGCCTTCGAGGGTCTTACACCGGGGAGCTGTTTTTT
CASSLRGSYTGELFF
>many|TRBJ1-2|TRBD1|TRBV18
TGTGCCAGCTCCCAGGAGGGGGCTTGGGGCTACACCTTC
CASSQEGAWGYTF
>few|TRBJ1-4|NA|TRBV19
TGTGCCAGTAGTGTTACGTCGGTTTCGGTTGAAAAACTGTTTTTT
CASSVTSVSVEKLFF
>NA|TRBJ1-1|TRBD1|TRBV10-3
TGTGCCATCAGCATCACAGGGGTGAACACTGAAGCTTTCTTT
CAISITGVNTEAFF
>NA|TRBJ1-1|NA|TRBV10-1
TGCGCCAGCAGTGCGATGACTGCGAACACTGAAGCTTTCTTT
CASSAMTANTEAFF
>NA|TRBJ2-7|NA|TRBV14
TGTGCCAGCAGCCAAACACAGAGCTCCTACGAGCAGTACTTC
CASSQTQSSYEQYF
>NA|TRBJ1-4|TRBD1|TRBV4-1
TGCGCCAGCAGCCACGGACAGGGGGGTGAAAAACTGTTTTTT
CASSHGQGGEKLFF
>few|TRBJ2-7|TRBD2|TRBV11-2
TGTGCCAGCAGCTTAGATTGGGTAGCGGGGACCCACGAGCAGTACTTC
CASSLDWVAGTHEQYF
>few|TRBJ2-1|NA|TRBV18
TGTGCCAGCTCACGAGACAGGAACAATGAGCAGTTCTTC
CASSRDRNNEQFF
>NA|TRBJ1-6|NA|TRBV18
TGTGCCAGCTCACTCGAGGCAACTTATAATTCACCCCTCCACTTT
CASSLEATYNSPLHF
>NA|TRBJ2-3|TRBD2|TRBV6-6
TGTGCCAGCAGTTCCTCCTTAGGGAGGGGAGGAGATACGCAGTATTTT
CASSSSLGRGGDTQYF
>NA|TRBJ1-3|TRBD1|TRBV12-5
TGTGCTAGTGGCACGGACAGGCCTGGAAACACCATATATTTT
CASGTDRPGNTIYF
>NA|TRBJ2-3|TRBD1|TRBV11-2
TGTGCCAGCAGTTATCAGGGGGCCCCTGACCTAAGGCACACAGATACGCAGTATTTT
CASSYQGAPDLRHTDTQYF
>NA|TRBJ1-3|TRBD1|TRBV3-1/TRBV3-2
TGTGCCAGCAGCCTCCAGGGGGCATCAGGAAACACCATATATTTT
CASSLQGASGNTIYF
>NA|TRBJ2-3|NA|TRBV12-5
TGTGCTAGTGGTTTGGTCCTCCGCACAGATACGCAGTATTTT
CASGLVLRTDTQYF
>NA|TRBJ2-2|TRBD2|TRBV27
TGTGCCAGCAGTTTATTAGCGGGGGGGAACACCGGGGAGCTGTTTTTT
CASSLLAGGNTGELFF
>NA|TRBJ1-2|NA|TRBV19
TGTGCCAGTAGTATAGATGACAACATTAACTATGGCTACACCTTC
CASSIDDNINYGYTF
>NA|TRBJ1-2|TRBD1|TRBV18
TGTGCCAGCTCACCGCCAGGACAGGGGGGAAGCTACACCTTC
CASSPPGQGGSYTF
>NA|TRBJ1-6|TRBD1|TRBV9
TGTGCCAGCAGCGAACGAGGACAGGGGGGGAATTCACCCCTCCACTTT
CASSERGQGGNSPLHF
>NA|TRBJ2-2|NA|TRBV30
TGTGCCTGGAGTCCACTTCCTAGCACCGGGGAGCTGTTTTTT
CAWSPLPSTGELFF
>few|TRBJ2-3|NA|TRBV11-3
TGTGCCAGCAGCTTAGGTTCAAGCACAGATACGCAGTATTTT
CASSLGSSTDTQYF
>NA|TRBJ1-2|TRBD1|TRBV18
TGTGCCAGCTCACCACAGACAGGGGTTGGCTATGGCTACACCTTC
CASSPQTGVGYGYTF
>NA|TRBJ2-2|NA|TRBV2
TGTGCCAGCAGTCAACAGAACACCGGGGAGCTGTTTTTT
CASSQQNTGELFF
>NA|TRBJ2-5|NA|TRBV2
TGTGCCAGCAGTCCAAGCCACCCCGTAGCTAGGCAGGAGACCCAGTACTTC
CASSPSHPVARQETQYF
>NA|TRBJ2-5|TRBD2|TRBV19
TGTGCCACCGGGGGGGCATTGGGGGAGACCCAGTACTTC
CATGGALGETQYF
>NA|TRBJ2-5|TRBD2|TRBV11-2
TGTGCCAGCAGCTTAGATATGTCTAGCGGGGGCCAGTACTTC
CASSLDMSSGGQYF
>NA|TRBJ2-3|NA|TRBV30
TGTGCCTGGGTCCCCGGGACTTCTAGCACAGATACGCAGTATTTT
CAWVPGTSSTDTQYF
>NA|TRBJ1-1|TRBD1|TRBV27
TGTGCCAGCAGTTTCCTTCCGGGACAGGCGCTTTTGGGCACTGAAGCTTTCTTT
CASSFLPGQALLGTEAFF
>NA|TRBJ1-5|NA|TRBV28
TGTGCCAGCAGTTTGTTAGGGAGCCGACCCCAGCATTTT
CASSLLGSRPQHF
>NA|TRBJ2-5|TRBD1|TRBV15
TGTGCCACCAGCAGAGAAGGGGGACAGGGTCAAGAGACCCAGTACTTC
CATSREGGQGQETQYF
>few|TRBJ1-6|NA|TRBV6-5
TGTGCCAGCAGTCCCCGGCAGGGTTATAATTCACCCCTCCACTTT
CASSPRQGYNSPLHF
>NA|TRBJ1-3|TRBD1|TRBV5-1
TGCGCCAGCAGCTCCCAGGGGGCCACTTCTGGAAACACCATATATTTT
CASSSQGATSGNTIYF